This T cell receptor beta chain was captured by sequencing in a study of tissue T cells after allogeneic stem cell transplantation. Germline CDR1 NSHNY, CDR2 SYGAGN. V was pared by 3 bases and J by 4 bases, with 10 bases of the junction left unmatched. The CDR3 totals 16 residues. Clones were read by immunoSEQ multiplex PCR, and TCRdb kept only the in-frame ones, dropping some. In the table there are some 5,000 clones, about 40% of which are singletons. The time point: mouse harvest day 14 after allogeneic transplant. Each mouse received 10^7 T-cell-depleted marrow cells plus 10^6 splenic CD5+ T cells by tail vein. Study-level findings and limits: Only a limited share of tissue TCRs appeared in blood or spleen.

For this clone: Its antigen remains unidentified. Gene and germline names: mouse. Read sequence stops 1 residue before the CDR3 end, and the germline J gene provides the missing end.

This chain links TRBV13-1 with TRBJ2-7, with TRBD1 matching 10 bases. Sequenced sample: gut tissue. This TCR was sampled from a female BALB/c mouse given C57BL/6 T cells with graft-versus-host disease after an allogeneic hematopoietic cell transplant. CDR3 DNA, as far as it was read: TGTGCCAGCAGTGGTGTCCCGGGACAGGGGCGGTATGAACAGTAC. Amino acids: CASSGVPGQGRYEQY. The full CDR3 sequence reads CASSGVPGQGRYEQYF.